This T cell receptor beta chain was recovered during a study of response to subunit inactivated influenza vaccine. General study findings and limits: Each seasonal influenza vaccination, the authors suggested, recruits few new T cells.

The germline V and J ends were trimmed by 0 bases and 5 bases, with 13 bases remaining between them. From germline, CDR1 is SQVTM and CDR2 ANQGSEA. The CDR3 runs to 14 residues. Only a few counts were recorded for this clonotype. Its specificity is unknown. Using its own MiXCR run on the RT-PCR reads, TCRdb lists one record per CDR3 protein. The sample shows fewer than 350,000 distinct CDR3 sequences, 20% to 25% of them seen only once. This sequence originates from a man aged 45-69 years who received an inactivated influenza vaccine. The sequences come from PBMCs from blood, collected 21 months after vaccination. The rearrangement links TRBV29-1 to TRBJ1-2; unclear D gene. The CDR3 reads CSVEDPLSGYGYTF. For the CDR3, the DNA is TGCAGCGTTGAAGATCCGCTTTCGGGGTATGGCTACACCTTC.